This T cell receptor (beta chain) was found in a study of radiation and T cells in renal cell carcinoma. The time point: blood 4 weeks post-SBRT, at nephrectomy. The sample's treatment: 15 Gy SBRT to primary tumor, nephrectomy 4 weeks later. Nephrectomy followed 15 Gy stereotactic body radiation by 4 weeks. Serial blood draws occurred at baseline and 2 and 4 weeks post-SBRT. The tumor was a clear cell renal cell carcinoma. Deletions cut 1 base from V and 0 bases from J, with 6 bases between. The germline V gene has CDR1 SGHTA and CDR2 FQGNSA. This CDR3 is built from 14 residues. A word on this clone: The antigen is unknown.

Some clones are missing from TCRdb's copy, which holds only in-frame ones; the method was immunoSEQ multiplex PCR. The sample lists roughly 61,000 clones, 65% to 80% occurring once. Study observations and caveats: No pretreatment tumor biopsies were available for baseline clonotypes.

The chain recombines TRBV7-2 with TRBJ1-1, with D unresolved. The material sequenced was blood, taken from a patient whose treatment included radiotherapy and nephrectomy. The clonotype originates from a man in his sixties with renal cell carcinoma. CDR3 residues: CASSLVVLNTEAFF. The CDR3 coding sequence is TGTGCCAGCAGCTTAGTAGTCTTGAACACTGAAGCTTTCTTT.